This T cell receptor beta chain was recorded in a study of immune evolution from preneoplasia to lung adenocarcinoma. Assay: immunoSEQ multiplex PCR; the TCRdb copy retains only in-frame clones and omits some. The sample consists of 3,500 to 4,500 clones, over 75% of them appearing once. This CDR3 spans 18 amino acids. Looked up from germline, CDR1 is MGHRA and CDR2 is YSYEKL. V lost 2 bases and J lost 7; bases outside the gene matches: 12. The clonotype originates from a person aged 55-80 years with lung adenocarcinoma. The V gene is TRBV4-1, the J gene TRBJ2-2; 11 bases map to TRBD2. Material: FFPE adjacent normal lung tissue. CDR3: CASSQTGLAGGLNGELFF. The DNA of the CDR3 is TGCGCCAGCAGCCAAACAGGGCTAGCGGGAGGTCTGAACGGGGAGCTGTTTTTT.